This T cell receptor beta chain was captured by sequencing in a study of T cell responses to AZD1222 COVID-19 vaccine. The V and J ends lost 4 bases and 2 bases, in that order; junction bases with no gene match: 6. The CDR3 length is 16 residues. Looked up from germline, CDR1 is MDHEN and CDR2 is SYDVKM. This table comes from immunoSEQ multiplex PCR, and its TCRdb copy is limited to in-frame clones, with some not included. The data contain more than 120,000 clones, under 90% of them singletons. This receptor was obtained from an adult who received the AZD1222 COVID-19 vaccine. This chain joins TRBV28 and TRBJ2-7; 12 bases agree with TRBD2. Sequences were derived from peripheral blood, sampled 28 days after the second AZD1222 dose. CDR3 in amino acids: CASSSPWTSGAYEQYF. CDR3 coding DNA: TGTGCCAGCAGTTCCCCCTGGACTAGCGGGGCCTACGAGCAGTACTTC. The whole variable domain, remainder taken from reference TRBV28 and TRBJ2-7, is DVKVTQSSRYLVKRTGEKVFLECVQDMDHENMFWYRQDPGLGLRLIYFSYDVKMKEKGDIPEGYSVSREKKERFSLILESASTNQTSMYLCASSSPWTSGAYEQYFGPGTRLTVT.